This T cell receptor beta chain was observed in a study of OX40 agonist ivuxolimab in advanced cancers. About the research overall: Clinicians treated patients with ivuxolimab, an agonistic anti-OX40 (CD134) antibody. Head and neck, renal cell, melanoma or hepatocellular carcinoma were the cancers that dose-escalation patients had. General study points: On average, CD8+ T cells showed a greater number of expanded clones than CD4+.

Unmatched junction bases numbered 12, after V lost 7 bases and J lost 4 bases. Germline CDR1 LNHDA, CDR2 SQIVND (reference sequence). The CDR3 is 16 residues long. TCRdb's table, derived via immunoSEQ multiplex PCR, lists solely in-frame clones and lacks some. The data contain about 72,000 clones, around four fifths of them seen just once; the ten biggest clones take up roughly 2.4%. A word on this clone: What it binds is unknown.

This specimen was CD4+ or CD8+ T cells sorted from blood, taken in a trial of the OX40 agonist ivuxolimab. The chain links TRBV19 to TRBJ2-5; 10 bases match TRBD1. The sequence derives from an adult with an advanced solid tumor such as melanoma, head and neck, liver or kidney cancer. The CDR3 is CASKKTGGVGPETQYF. The DNA of the CDR3 is TGTGCCAGTAAAAAGACAGGGGGCGTCGGGCCAGAGACCCAGTACTTC.